This T cell receptor beta chain came from a study of blood T cell repertoires in COVID-19. Study details: COVID-19 samples collected from the United States, Italy and Spain covered acute and convalescent phases.

The CDR3 consists of 16 residues. V lost 6 bases and J lost 9, with 23 bases in between. CDR1 and CDR2 (germline): LNHDA, SQIVND (reference sequence). Per the original methods: Reference gene primer amplification in the assay estimated nucleated cell counts. Sequencing was performed with immunoSEQ multiplex PCR; in TCRdb, only in-frame clones are kept and a portion is missing. D and trimming were read from the DNA, whereas the V and J calls and clone size are those reported in that table. The sample lists a few hundred thousand clones, approximately 83% occurring once. V is TRBV19 and J is TRBJ2-2; tentative D call: TRBD1 (5 bases). The source is a woman in her fifties or sixties with acute or convalescent COVID-19. Sequencing was done on a sample of peripheral blood. The CDR3 loop reads CASSPAGLVSTRELFF. DNA for the CDR3: TGTGCCAGTAGCCCCGCAGGGTTAGTTTCGACCCGGGAGCTGTTTTTT.